This TCR beta chain originates from a study of OX40 agonist ivuxolimab in advanced cancers. For context, the study as a whole: The costimulatory receptor OX40 (CD134) was targeted by ivuxolimab, a fully human IgG2 agonistic monoclonal antibody. Intravenous ivuxolimab was administered to patients every 2 weeks at six dose levels: 0.01, 0.1, 0.3, 1.5, 3 and 10 mg/kg. Of the roughly 50 dose-escalation patients, hepatocellular carcinoma was present in about 20, melanoma in roughly 15, renal cell carcinoma in 9 and head and neck cancer in 9. In the dose-escalation cohort, approximately 80% of patients were male, and the mean age was 60 years with a range of roughly 20 to 85. Prior anti-PD-1, anti-PD-L1 or anti-CTLA-4 therapy was permitted, and approximately 41% of dose-escalation patients had received checkpoint inhibitors. Three dose-escalation patients achieved partial responses, one with hepatocellular carcinoma and two with cutaneous melanoma. The purpose of peripheral TCRbeta sequencing was to test whether ivuxolimab changed TCR sequence diversity and led to clonal T-cell expansion. The paper describes the monotherapy dose-escalation part (N of about 57 patients) of the phase I trial of ivuxolimab.

Of note for this clone: The target of this receptor is not known. No much larger clonotype is one base removed from it; base qualities were not supplied.

The CDR3 measures 16 amino acids from cysteine to phenylalanine. The sequence is cut down to CDR3 DNA, 48 bases in frame from base 1. As encoded in the germline V gene, CDR1 is MDHEN while CDR2 is SYDVKM. Trimming removed 7 bases from V and 2 bases from J; the gene matches leave 7 bases unexplained. Genomic DNA was extracted from sorted cells for sequencing of the TCRbeta CDR3 region. The immunoSEQ Assay was used to sequence the TCRbeta CDR3 regions. Imported from immuneACCESS, the table was reduced by TCRdb to in-frame sequences with V and J called. These copies leave out some clones; in studies compared against another copy, an unresolved V gene accounts for under half, and the cause of the remainder is not known. The sample data list roughly 30,000 clones, and approximately 90% of these were observed just once. The top ten clonotypes cover around 33% of the sample. Overall results and qualifications from the work: In the 0.1-3.0 mg/kg groups, partial responders were among the patients with the lowest normalized peripheral clonal expansion, particularly in CD8+ T cells. On average, CD8+ T cells showed more expanded clones than CD4+ T cells after ivuxolimab. Low levels of normalized T-cell clonal expansion were also seen in some nonresponding patients. At doses of 0.1 to 3.0 mg/kg, clonal expansion of both CD4+ and CD8+ blood T cells was observed from baseline to week 6. The antigen specificity of the peripheral T cells that underwent clonal expansion was not determined.

Patients with autoimmune disease history or receiving systemic immunosuppression were excluded from the trial. In every dose cohort, peripheral blood was drawn for TCR sequencing at baseline, cycle 4 day 1, and cycle 7 day 1. The samples were drawn from a first-in-human, open-label, multicenter phase I dose-escalation trial of ivuxolimab. Adults with locally advanced or metastatic melanoma, renal cell carcinoma, hepatocellular carcinoma or head and neck squamous cell carcinoma were enrolled in the trial. Before TCR sequencing, CD4+ T cells and CD8+ T cells were sorted from peripheral blood as separate populations.

The sequence derives from an adult with an advanced solid tumor such as melanoma, head and neck, liver or kidney cancer. Here the sequenced sample was CD4+ or CD8+ T cells sorted from blood, taken in a trial of the OX40 agonist ivuxolimab. The V and J genes are TRBV28 and TRBJ2-5; a stretch of 13 junction bases matches TRBD2. The base sequence is TGTGCCAGCACTCCAGGACTAGCGGGAGTTCAAGAGACCCAGTACTTC. It codes for CASTPGLAGVQETQYF.